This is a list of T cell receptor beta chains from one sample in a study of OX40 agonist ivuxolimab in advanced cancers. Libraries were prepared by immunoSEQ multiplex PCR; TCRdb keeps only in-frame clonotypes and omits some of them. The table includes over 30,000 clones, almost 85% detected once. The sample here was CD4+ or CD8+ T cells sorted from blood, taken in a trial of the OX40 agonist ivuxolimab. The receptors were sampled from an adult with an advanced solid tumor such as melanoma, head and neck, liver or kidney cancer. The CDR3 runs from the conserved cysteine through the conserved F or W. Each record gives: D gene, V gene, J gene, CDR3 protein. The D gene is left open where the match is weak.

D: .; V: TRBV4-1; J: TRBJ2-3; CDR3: CASSPAGGREGSTDTQYF
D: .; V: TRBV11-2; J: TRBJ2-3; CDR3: CASSHERDTQYF
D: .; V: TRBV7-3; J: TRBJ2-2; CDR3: CASSSPLNTGELFF
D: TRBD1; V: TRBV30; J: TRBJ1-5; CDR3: CASSTSGGNQPQHF
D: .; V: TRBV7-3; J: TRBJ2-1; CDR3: CASSLGGGYDNEQFF
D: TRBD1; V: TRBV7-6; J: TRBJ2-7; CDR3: CASSPRTGYEQYF
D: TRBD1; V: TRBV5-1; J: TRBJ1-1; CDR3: CASSTRPDRVSFKAEAFF
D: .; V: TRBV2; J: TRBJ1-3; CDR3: CASRRLGGSSRLPSGNTIYF
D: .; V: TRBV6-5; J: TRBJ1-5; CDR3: CASSYSGARQPQHF
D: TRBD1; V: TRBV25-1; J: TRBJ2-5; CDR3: CASSGDRGPSQYF
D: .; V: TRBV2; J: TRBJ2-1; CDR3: CASSEGIEQFF
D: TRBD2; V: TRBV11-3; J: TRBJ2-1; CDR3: CASSLVVAGGGNEQFF
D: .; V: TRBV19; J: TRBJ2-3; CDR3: CASSMRRRGHTDTQYF
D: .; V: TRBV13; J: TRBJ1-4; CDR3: CASSSEFGGELFF
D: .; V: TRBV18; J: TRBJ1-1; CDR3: CASSPPVGTSKVPTNTEAFF
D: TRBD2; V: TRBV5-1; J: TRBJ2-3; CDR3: CASSFYSGGVTDTQYF
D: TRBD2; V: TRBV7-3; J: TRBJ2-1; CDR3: CASRSGGISYNEQFF
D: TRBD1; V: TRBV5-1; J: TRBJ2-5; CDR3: CASSLAGTGGQETQYF
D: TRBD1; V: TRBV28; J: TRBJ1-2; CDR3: CASSLGTGRWYGYTF
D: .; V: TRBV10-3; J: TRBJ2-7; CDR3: CAISIPTGAAYEQYF
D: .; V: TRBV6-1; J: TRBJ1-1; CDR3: CASSEGWGLNTEAFF
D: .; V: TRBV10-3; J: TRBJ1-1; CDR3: CAISQPRGNTEAFF
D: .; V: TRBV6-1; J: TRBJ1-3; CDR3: CATGRISGNTIYF
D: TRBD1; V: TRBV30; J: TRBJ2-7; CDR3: CAWRAQTGGLYEQYF
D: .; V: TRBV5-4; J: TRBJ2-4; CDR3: CASSLAFAGDGDIQYF
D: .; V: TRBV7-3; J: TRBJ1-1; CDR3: CASSLEPGTSTEAFF
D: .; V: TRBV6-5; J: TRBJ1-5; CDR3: CASRRVSNQPQHF
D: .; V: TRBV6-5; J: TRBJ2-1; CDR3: CASRPRVEGNEQFF
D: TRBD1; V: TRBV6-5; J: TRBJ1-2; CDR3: CASSLTGEGNYGYTF
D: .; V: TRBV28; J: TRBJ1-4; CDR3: CASRALGGNEKLFF
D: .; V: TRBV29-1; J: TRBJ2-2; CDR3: CSVVKGGTGELFF
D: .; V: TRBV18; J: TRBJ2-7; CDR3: CASSPRGVNEQYF
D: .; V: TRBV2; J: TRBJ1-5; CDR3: CASRNRLDQPQHF
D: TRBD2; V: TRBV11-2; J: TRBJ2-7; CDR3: CASTVTGGGIYEQYF
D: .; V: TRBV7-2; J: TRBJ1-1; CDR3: CASRALGTGGPEAFF
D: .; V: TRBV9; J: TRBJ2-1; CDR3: CASSAGHLYNEQFF
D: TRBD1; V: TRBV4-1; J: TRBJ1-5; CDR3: CASSLWTGRSNQPQHF
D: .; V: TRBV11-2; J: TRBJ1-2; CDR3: CASSLGGGPSYGYTF
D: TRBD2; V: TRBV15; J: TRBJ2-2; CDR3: CATSGFLAGGNTGELFF
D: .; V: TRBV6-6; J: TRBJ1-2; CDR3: CASSYNPDTGIYGYTF
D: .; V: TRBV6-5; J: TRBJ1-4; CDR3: CASRPRTVEKLFF